This TCR beta chain was recorded in a study of human T cells and chemical hapten exposure. Across the whole study: The sensitizer, 2% DPC, was used on about 2 cm by about 2 cm of upper inner arm skin.

Study observations and caveats: It was expanded TCRs that formed significantly more large CDR3 similarity clusters than controls did.

Library construction involved attaching unique molecular identifiers to individual cDNA molecules, which allowed quantitative, reproducible TCR counting. A single record per CDR3 protein comes from TCRdb applying MiXCR to the RACE reads. The table has 300,000 to 350,000 distinct CDR3 sequences, around 7% seen once. Germline CDR1 and CDR2: DFQATT and SNEGSKA (reference sequence). Trimming took 1 base from V and 12 from J; bases not matched to a gene: 2. CDR3 size: 12 residues. The table lists this clonotype with many counts. Its antigen is undetermined. Time point given: patch test 1, 2 weeks after DPC sensitization. Documented treatment: therapeutic diphenylcyclopropenone sensitization with weekly scalp DPC.

The sequencing here drew on whole blood, taken in connection with sensitization to the hapten diphenylcyclopropenone (DPC). This TCR derives from a woman aged 18-29 years with alopecia areata. Some clones in this sample may be carry-over from other donors' samples. The chain is built from TRBV20-1 and TRBJ2-1, with 11 bases aligning to TRBD2. CDR3: CSARASGGLQFF. The CDR3 nucleotides read TGCAGTGCTAGAGCTAGCGGGGGGCTGCAGTTCTTC.